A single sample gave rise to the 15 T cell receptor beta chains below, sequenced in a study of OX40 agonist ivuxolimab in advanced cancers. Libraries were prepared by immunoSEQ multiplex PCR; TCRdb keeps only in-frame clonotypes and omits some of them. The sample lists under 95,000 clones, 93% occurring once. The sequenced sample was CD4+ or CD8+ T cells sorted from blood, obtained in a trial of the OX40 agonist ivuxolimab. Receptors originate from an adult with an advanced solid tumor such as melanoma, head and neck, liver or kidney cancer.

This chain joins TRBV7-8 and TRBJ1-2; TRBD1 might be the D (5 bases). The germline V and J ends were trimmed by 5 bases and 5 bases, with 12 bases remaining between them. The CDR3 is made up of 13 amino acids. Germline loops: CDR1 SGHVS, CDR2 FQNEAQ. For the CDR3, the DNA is TGTGCCAGCAGCCCCCCAGGGCTATATGGCTACACCTTC. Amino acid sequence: CASSPPGLYGYTF.

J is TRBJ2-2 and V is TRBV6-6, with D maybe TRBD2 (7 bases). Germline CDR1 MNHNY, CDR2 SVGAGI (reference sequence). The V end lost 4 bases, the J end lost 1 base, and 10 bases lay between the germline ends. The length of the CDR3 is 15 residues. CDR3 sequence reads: CASSFRGGNTGELFF. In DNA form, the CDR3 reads TGTGCCAGCAGTTTTAGGGGGGGGAACACCGGGGAGCTGTTTTTT.

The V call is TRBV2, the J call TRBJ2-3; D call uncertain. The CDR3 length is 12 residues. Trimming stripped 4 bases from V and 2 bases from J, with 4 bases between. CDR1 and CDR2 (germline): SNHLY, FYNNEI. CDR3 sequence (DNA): TGTGCCAGCAGTGTTGTCACAGATACGCAGTATTTT. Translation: CASSVVTDTQYF.

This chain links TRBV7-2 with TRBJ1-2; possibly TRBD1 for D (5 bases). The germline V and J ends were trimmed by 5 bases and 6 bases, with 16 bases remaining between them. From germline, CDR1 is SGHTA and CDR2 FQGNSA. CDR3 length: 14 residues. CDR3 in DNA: TGTGCCAGCAGCCCCTCAGGGTTAGCTAATGGCTACACCTTC. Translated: CASSPSGLANGYTF.

The CDR3 region has the DNA TGTGCCAGCAGTTACTCTAGCGGGGGGGCGGGAGAGACCCAGTACTTC. Translation gives CASSYSSGGAGETQYF. The rearrangement joins TRBV6-5 to TRBJ2-5, with TRBD2 matching 11 bases. CDR1 and CDR2 (germline): MNHEY, SVGAGI. This CDR3 comprises 16 residues. V was pared by 0 bases and J by 4 bases, with 4 bases of the junction left unmatched.

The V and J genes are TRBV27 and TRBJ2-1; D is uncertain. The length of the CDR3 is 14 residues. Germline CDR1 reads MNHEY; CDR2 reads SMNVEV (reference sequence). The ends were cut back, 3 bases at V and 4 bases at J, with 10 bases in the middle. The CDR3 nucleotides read TGTGCCAGCAGTTTCGGACGGGCTTACAATGAGCAGTTCTTC. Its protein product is CASSFGRAYNEQFF.

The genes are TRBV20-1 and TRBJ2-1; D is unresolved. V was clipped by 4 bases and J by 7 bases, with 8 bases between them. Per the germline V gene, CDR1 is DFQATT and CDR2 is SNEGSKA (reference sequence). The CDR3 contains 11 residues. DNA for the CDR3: TGCAGTGCTATTCCGCAGAATGAGCAGTTCTTC. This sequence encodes CSAIPQNEQFF.

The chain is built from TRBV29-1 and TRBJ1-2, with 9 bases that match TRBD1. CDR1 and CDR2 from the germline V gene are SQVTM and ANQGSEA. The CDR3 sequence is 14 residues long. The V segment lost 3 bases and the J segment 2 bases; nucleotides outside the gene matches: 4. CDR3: CSVEGQGWNYGYTF. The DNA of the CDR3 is TGCAGCGTTGAGGGACAGGGTTGGAACTATGGCTACACCTTC.

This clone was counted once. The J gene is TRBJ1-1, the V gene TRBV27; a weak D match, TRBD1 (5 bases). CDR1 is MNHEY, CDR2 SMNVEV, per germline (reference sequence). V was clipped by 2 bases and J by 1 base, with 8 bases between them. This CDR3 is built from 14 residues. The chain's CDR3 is CASSLGAENTEAFF. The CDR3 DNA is TGTGCCAGCAGTTTAGGGGCAGAGAACACTGAAGCTTTCTTT.

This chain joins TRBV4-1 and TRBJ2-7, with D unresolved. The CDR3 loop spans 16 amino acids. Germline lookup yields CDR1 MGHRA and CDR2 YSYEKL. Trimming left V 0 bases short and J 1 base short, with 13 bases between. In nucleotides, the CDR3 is TGCGCCAGCAGCCAAGATGATATTGGGGAATCCTACGAGCAGTACTTC. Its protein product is CASSQDDIGESYEQYF.

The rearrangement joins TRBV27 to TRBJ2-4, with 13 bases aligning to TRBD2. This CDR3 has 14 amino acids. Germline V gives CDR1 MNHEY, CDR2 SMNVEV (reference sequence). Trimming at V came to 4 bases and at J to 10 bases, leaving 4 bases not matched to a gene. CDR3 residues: CASSSLAGGRIQYF. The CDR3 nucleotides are TGTGCCAGCAGTTCACTAGCGGGGGGGCGGATTCAGTACTTC.

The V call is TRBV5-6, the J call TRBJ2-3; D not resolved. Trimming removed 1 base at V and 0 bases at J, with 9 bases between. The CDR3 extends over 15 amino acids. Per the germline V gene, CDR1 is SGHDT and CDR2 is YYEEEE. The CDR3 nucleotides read TGTGCCAGCAGCTTGTCGTCAGCAAGCACAGATACGCAGTATTTT. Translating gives CASSLSSASTDTQYF.

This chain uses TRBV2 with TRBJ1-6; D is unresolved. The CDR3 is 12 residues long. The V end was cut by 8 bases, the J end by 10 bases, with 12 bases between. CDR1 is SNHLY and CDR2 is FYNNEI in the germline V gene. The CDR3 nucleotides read TGTGCCAGCTCGGAGGGTGGGTCACCCCTCCACTTT. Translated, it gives CASSEGGSPLHF. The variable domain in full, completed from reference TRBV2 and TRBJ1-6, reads EPEVTQTPSHQVTQMGQEVILRCVPISNHLYFYWYRQILGQKVEFLVSFYNNEISEKSEIFDDQFSVERPDGSNFTLKIRSTKLEDSAMYFCASSEGGSPLHFGNGTRLTVT.

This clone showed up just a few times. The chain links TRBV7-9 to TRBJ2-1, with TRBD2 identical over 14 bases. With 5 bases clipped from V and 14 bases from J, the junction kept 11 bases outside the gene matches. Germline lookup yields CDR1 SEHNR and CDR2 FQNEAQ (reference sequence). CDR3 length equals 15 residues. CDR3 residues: CASSIPGLAGADKFF. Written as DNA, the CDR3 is TGTGCCAGCAGCATACCGGGACTAGCGGGAGCCGATAAGTTCTTC.

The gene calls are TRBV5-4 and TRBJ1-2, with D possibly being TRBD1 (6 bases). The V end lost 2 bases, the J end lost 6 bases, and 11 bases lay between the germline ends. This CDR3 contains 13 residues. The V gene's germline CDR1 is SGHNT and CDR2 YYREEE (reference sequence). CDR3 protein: CASSLGGGDGYTF. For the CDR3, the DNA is TGTGCCAGCAGCTTAGGAGGGGGTGATGGCTACACCTTC.